Listed below are T cell receptor beta chains from one sample, sequenced in a study of T cell repertoires in cytomegalovirus infection. TCRdb re-called the reads with MiXCR, one entry per CDR3 protein. Of 200,000 to 300,000 distinct CDR3 sequences in the sample, less than 9.5% were seen once. Input material: PBMCs. The receptors were sampled from a human donor in good health (CMV status not recorded). Some clones in this sample may be carry-over from other donors' samples. The CDR3 runs from the conserved cysteine through the conserved F or W. D genes are given only for firm matches. Clone size appears in some rows only: once, few, many, or a class for an expanded clone.

d_gene	v_gene	len	abundance	j_gene	CDR3nt	CDR3aa
-	TRBV24-1	15	-	TRBJ1-1	TGTGCCACCAGTGGCAGTACAGGGAGCCCCACTGAAGCTTTCTTT	CATSGSTGSPTEAFF
-	TRBV19	15	many	TRBJ2-1	TGTGCCAGTATCGGTACGGGCGGCGGTTACAATGAGCAGTTCTTC	CASIGTGGGYNEQFF
-	TRBV4-1	14	few	TRBJ2-5	TGCGCCAGCAGCCCTTTGGGAAATCAAGAGACCCAGTACTTC	CASSPLGNQETQYF
-	TRBV6-5	16	many	TRBJ2-1	TGTGCCAGCAGAATCGTTGCGGACTCGACCCAGGGTGAGCAGTTCTTC	CASRIVADSTQGEQFF
-	TRBV11-3	16	-	TRBJ2-7	TGTGCCAGCAGCCGAAATTGGGAGGGGGGTTCCTACGAGCAGTACTTC	CASSRNWEGGSYEQYF
-	TRBV7-6	15	many	TRBJ1-3	TGTGCCAGCAGCCATGTTGGGCCGATAGGAAACACCATATATTTT	CASSHVGPIGNTIYF
-	TRBV7-2	14	many	TRBJ2-1	TGTGCCAGCAGCCCCATGACTGGCTACAATGAGCAGTTCTTC	CASSPMTGYNEQFF
-	TRBV5-1	15	many	TRBJ1-1	TGCGCCAGCAGCTTGGTAACCCCGATGAACACTGAAGCTTTCTTT	CASSLVTPMNTEAFF
TRBD1	TRBV7-8	16	many	TRBJ1-1	TGTGCCAGCAGCTTAGGAACAGGGGGCAGGAACACTGAAGCTTTCTTT	CASSLGTGGRNTEAFF
TRBD1	TRBV20-1	15	many	TRBJ1-6	TGCAGTGCTACCACTCCGGACAGGATCAATTCACCCCTCCACTTT	CSATTPDRINSPLHF
-	TRBV2	13	many	TRBJ2-1	TGTGCCAGCACCTGGAGGGGTAAGGATGAGCAGTTCTTC	CASTWRGKDEQFF
TRBD1	TRBV20-1	13	-	TRBJ1-6	TGCAGTGCTGTCGGACAGGGGTTTTCACCCCTCCACTTT	CSAVGQGFSPLHF
-	TRBV5-5	13	-	TRBJ2-1	TGTGCCAGCAGCTTGCCCAGCTACAATGAGCAGTTCTTC	CASSLPSYNEQFF
TRBD1	TRBV7-1	14	many	TRBJ2-6	TGTGCCAGCAGCTCAGGACAGGGCGCCAACGTCCTGACTTTC	CASSSGQGANVLTF
TRBD1	TRBV6-1	14	many	TRBJ1-2	TGTGCCAGCAGATCTTTGACAGGGGCCTATGGCTACACCTTC	CASRSLTGAYGYTF
-	TRBV7-8	14	many	TRBJ2-5	TGTGCCAGCAGCTTAAACGGGGCGGGAGAGACCCAGTACTTC	CASSLNGAGETQYF
-	TRBV7-2	16	many	TRBJ2-6	TGTGCCAGCAGCTTAGGGGGGCTGGCTGGGGCCAACGTCCTGACTTTC	CASSLGGLAGANVLTF
-	TRBV7-8	16	many	TRBJ2-7	TGTGCCAGCAGCTTAGCGGTGGGATATATCTCCTACGAGCAGTACTTC	CASSLAVGYISYEQYF
TRBD2	TRBV7-3	16	many	TRBJ2-1	TGTGCCAGCAGCACCCAAGCGGGGGGAAACTACAATGAGCAGTTCTTC	CASSTQAGGNYNEQFF
TRBD1	TRBV10-3	16	-	TRBJ1-1	TGTGCCATCAGTGAGTCCCAGGGGGAGCGATTTACTGAAGCTTTCTTT	CAISESQGERFTEAFF
-	TRBV7-2	12	many	TRBJ2-7	TGTGCCAGCCGGGGTAGTAACTACGAGCAGTACTTC	CASRGSNYEQYF
-	TRBV18	15	many	TRBJ1-1	TGTGCCAGCTCACCTCCCGGGGTTGTGAACACTGAAGCTTTCTTT	CASSPPGVVNTEAFF
-	TRBV7-9	14	many	TRBJ2-3	TGTGCCAGCAGCTCCCCGGCGGTCACAGATACGCAGTATTTT	CASSSPAVTDTQYF
-	TRBV4-3	16	few	TRBJ1-2	TGCGCCAGCAGCCAAGATCGGCTAACTCTGGGAGGTGGCTACACCTTC	CASSQDRLTLGGGYTF
-	TRBV7-2	13	many	TRBJ2-7	TGTGCCAGCAGTTTACCGGGACGTGACGAGCAGTACTTC	CASSLPGRDEQYF
-	TRBV20-1	15	few	TRBJ1-6	TGCAGTGCTCAAACGGGGGGGACTAGAAGTTCACCCCTCCACTTT	CSAQTGGTRSSPLHF
-	TRBV19	14	many	TRBJ2-7	TGTGCCAGTAGTATAGATACGTGGGCGGGAGAGCAGTACTTC	CASSIDTWAGEQYF
-	TRBV7-2	14	many	TRBJ2-3	TGTGCCAGCAGCCGTAGCGCCAGCACAGATACGCAGTATTTT	CASSRSASTDTQYF
TRBD2	TRBV29-1	17	few	TRBJ2-3	TGCAGTCTTGGGGGCCTAGCGGGAAAAGGAGGCACAGATACGCAGTATTTT	CSLGGLAGKGGTDTQYF
TRBD1	TRBV28	15	-	TRBJ2-5	TGTGCCAGCAGTTTAGGGGGACAGTCCCAAGAGACCCAGTACTTC	CASSLGGQSQETQYF
TRBD2	TRBV7-8	14	few	TRBJ2-3	TGTGCCAGCAGCTTCAAGCGGGGGCCGGATACGCAGTATTTT	CASSFKRGPDTQYF
TRBD2	TRBV7-2	16	many	TRBJ2-3	TGTGCCAGCAGCTTAGTAGCGGGAGGGTGGACAGATACGCAGTATTTT	CASSLVAGGWTDTQYF
TRBD2	TRBV7-2	15	many	TRBJ2-3	TGTGCCAGCAGCTTAGCAGGCCAGAGGCGGGAGGCGCAGTATTTT	CASSLAGQRREAQYF
TRBD1	TRBV7-2	14	many	TRBJ1-6	TGTGCCAGCAGTCAACTAGGGACAGCTTCACCCCTCCACTTT	CASSQLGTASPLHF
-	TRBV20-1	14	many	TRBJ1-1	TGCAGTGCGTGGGGCCGGGGGCCTAACACTGAAGCTTTCTTT	CSAWGRGPNTEAFF
-	TRBV28	13	-	TRBJ2-2	TGTGCCAGCAGATTCTTCTTGGCCGGGGAGCTGTTTTTT	CASRFFLAGELFF
-	TRBV28	14	many	TRBJ2-3	TGTGCCAGCAGTTTCAGTAGGGCGACAGATACGCAGTATTTT	CASSFSRATDTQYF
-	TRBV18	14	many	TRBJ1-4	TGTGCCAGCTCACCGGCCGGGATAACCGAAAAACTGTTTTTT	CASSPAGITEKLFF
TRBD1	TRBV19	16	many	TRBJ1-6	TGTGCCAGTAGTAACAGGGGAAGCTCCTATAATTCACCCCTCCACTTT	CASSNRGSSYNSPLHF
-	TRBV7-2	15	many	TRBJ2-5	TGTGCCAGCAGCTTATCGCTACAGCTGAGAGAGACCCAGTACTTC	CASSLSLQLRETQYF
-	TRBV7-2	14	many	TRBJ1-2	TGTGCCAGCAGCTTAAACGGGTTTAACTATGGCTACACCTTC	CASSLNGFNYGYTF
-	TRBV7-2	16	many	TRBJ1-3	TGTGCCAGCAGCTTTCAACCGGGCATTGCGGGAAACACCATATATTTT	CASSFQPGIAGNTIYF
-	TRBV20-1	14	few	TRBJ2-4	TGCAGTGCTAGAGAATGGGGGGCCAAAAACATTCAGTACTTC	CSAREWGAKNIQYF
-	TRBV6-2/TRBV6-3	14	few	TRBJ2-7	TGTGCCAGCAGGCAACACAGGGACTCCTACGAGCAGTACTTC	CASRQHRDSYEQYF
TRBD2	TRBV7-2	15	many	TRBJ2-7	TGTGCCAGCAGCTTATCGGGAGCGGGGGGACGCGAGCAGTACTTC	CASSLSGAGGREQYF
-	TRBV30	13	many	TRBJ1-1	TGTGCCTTTTCCTCGTGGGGGGAAAAGGAAGCTTTCTTT	CAFSSWGEKEAFF
-	TRBV2	13	many	TRBJ1-2	TGTGCCAGCAGTGTCGGTCGAAACTATGGCTACACCTTC	CASSVGRNYGYTF
-	TRBV6-2/TRBV6-3	15	-	TRBJ1-2	TGTGCCAGCAGTTACGGGGGATTGTATGGATATGGCTACACCTTC	CASSYGGLYGYGYTF
-	TRBV29-1	14	-	TRBJ2-1	TGCAGCGCTAGGGGGGCCACCAATTGGGATGAGCAGTTCTTC	CSARGATNWDEQFF
TRBD1	TRBV28	18	many	TRBJ2-6	TGTGCCAGCAGAGGGAACAGGGGTCTTTCAGCTGGGGCCAACGTCCTGACTTTC	CASRGNRGLSAGANVLTF
-	TRBV7-2	16	many	TRBJ2-4	TGTGCCAGCAGCCCCGGGGGACCACTAGCCAAAAACATTCAGTACTTC	CASSPGGPLAKNIQYF
TRBD1	TRBV28	16	many	TRBJ1-6	TGTGCCAGCAAACCCTCCCAGGGGGCAGGTAATTCACCCCTCCACTTT	CASKPSQGAGNSPLHF
-	TRBV7-8	17	many	TRBJ2-6	TGTGCCAGCAGCTTAGGGAGGGGGAGATCTGGGGCCAACGTCCTGACTTTC	CASSLGRGRSGANVLTF
-	TRBV5-1	14	many	TRBJ1-2	TGCGCCAGCAGCTTAGCAGGGGATGACTATGGCTACACCTTC	CASSLAGDDYGYTF